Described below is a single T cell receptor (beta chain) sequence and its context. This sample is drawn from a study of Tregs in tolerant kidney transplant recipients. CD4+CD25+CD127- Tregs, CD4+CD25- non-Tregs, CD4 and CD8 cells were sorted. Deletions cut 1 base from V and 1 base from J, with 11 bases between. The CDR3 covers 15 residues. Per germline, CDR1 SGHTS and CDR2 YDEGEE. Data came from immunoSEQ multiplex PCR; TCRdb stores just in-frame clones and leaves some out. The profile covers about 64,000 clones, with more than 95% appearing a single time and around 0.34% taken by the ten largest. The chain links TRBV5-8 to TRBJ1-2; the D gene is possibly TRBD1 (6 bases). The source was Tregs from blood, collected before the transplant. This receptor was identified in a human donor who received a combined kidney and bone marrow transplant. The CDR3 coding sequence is TGTGCCAGCAGCTTGATGGCACAGGGTAACTATGGCTACACCTTC. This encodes CASSLMAQGNYGYTF.